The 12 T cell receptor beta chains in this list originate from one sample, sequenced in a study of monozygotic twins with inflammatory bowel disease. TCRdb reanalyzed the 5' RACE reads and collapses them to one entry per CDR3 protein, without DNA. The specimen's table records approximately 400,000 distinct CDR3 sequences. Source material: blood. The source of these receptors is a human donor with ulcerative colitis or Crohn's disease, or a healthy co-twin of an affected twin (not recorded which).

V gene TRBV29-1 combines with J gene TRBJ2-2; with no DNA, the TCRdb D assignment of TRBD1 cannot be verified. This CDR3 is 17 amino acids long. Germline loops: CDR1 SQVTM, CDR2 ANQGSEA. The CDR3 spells CSVRTGRQFANTGELFF.

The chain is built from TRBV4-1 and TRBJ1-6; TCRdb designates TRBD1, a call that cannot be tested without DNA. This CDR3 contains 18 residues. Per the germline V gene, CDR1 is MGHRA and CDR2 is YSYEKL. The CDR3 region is CASSQEAAGTGLWSPLHF.

CDR3 sequence: CASSLTGRGTGELFF. The rearrangement links TRBV7-3 to TRBJ2-2; TCRdb picks TRBD1, but there is no DNA to check that call. The CDR3 is 15 amino acids. Germline V CDR1 and CDR2: SGHTA, FQGTGA.

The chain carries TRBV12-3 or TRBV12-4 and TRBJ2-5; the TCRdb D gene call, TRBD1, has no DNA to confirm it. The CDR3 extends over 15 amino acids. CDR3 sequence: CASSSTGTGGETQYF.

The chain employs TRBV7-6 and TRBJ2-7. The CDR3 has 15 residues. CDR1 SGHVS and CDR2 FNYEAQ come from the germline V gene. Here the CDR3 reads CASSLDVWGNYEQYF.

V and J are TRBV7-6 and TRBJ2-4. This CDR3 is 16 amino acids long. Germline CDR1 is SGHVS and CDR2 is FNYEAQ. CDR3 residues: CASSLGKIAGKNIQYF.

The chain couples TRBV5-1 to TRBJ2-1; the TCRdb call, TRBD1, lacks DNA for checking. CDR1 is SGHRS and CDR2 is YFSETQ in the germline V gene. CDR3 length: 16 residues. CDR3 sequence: CANSLWTGEGYNEQFF.

This CDR3 is CASSLPYDKFNNEQFF. The chain couples TRBV5-1 to TRBJ2-1. CDR1 and CDR2 from the germline V gene are SGHRS and YFSETQ. The CDR3 extends over 16 amino acids.

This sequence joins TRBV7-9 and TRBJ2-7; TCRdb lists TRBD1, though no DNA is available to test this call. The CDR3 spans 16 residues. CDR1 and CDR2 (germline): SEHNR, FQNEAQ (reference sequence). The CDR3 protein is CASTPPRGGGIYEQYF.

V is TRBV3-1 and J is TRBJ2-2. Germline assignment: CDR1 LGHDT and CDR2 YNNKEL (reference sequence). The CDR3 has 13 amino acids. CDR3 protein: CASSCTHAGELFF.

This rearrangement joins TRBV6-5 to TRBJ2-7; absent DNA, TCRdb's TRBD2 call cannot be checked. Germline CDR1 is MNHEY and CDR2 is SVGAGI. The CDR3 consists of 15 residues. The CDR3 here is CASSYGGGGFYEQYF.

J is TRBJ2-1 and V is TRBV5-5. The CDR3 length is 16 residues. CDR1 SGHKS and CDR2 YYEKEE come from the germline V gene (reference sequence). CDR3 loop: CASSLYETSSYNEQFF.